The rows below give T cell receptor beta chains drawn from one sample of a study of blood T cell repertoires in COVID-19. Clones were sequenced by immunoSEQ multiplex PCR, and TCRdb holds only the in-frame ones, with some missing. Among some 390,000 clones listed, under 90% were seen once. Sample: PBMCs or T cells enriched from blood (not recorded which). The receptors come from a woman aged 30 to 39 who had recovered from COVID-19. CDR3s include the opening cysteine and the closing phenylalanine or tryptophan. The order of the fields is clone size, J gene, D gene, V gene, CDR3 protein, CDR3 DNA. D genes are given only for firm matches. Size values are once, few and many counts, or a class for expanded clones, and some rows have none.

>-|TRBJ1-2|-|TRBV28
CASSLPGRAYGYTF
TGTGCCAGCAGCCTGCCTGGGCGGGCCTATGGCTACACCTTC
>-|TRBJ2-1|TRBD1|TRBV15
CATSRDYGTDRFSNEQFF
TGTGCCACCAGCAGAGATTACGGTACGGACAGGTTTAGCAATGAGCAGTTCTTC
>once|TRBJ2-7|-|TRBV19
CASSNLVGPYEQYF
TGTGCCAGTAGTAATCTAGTCGGTCCCTACGAGCAGTACTTC
>-|TRBJ2-1|-|TRBV7-2
CASTSPGKNNEQFF
TGTGCCAGCACCTCGCCGGGAAAAAACAATGAGCAGTTCTTC
>-|TRBJ2-5|TRBD2|TRBV27
CASSSSGGETQYF
TGTGCCAGCAGTTCTAGCGGGGGGGAGACCCAGTACTTC
>-|TRBJ1-3|TRBD1|TRBV10-3
CAIRGQVVAGNTIYF
TGTGCCATCAGGGGACAGGTGGTGGCTGGAAACACCATATATTTT
>-|TRBJ1-2|TRBD1|TRBV6-2/TRBV6-3
CASSLPLGQGDGYTF
TGTGCCAGCAGTCTTCCATTGGGACAGGGGGATGGCTACACCTTC
>-|TRBJ2-7|TRBD1|TRBV29-1
CSVESDRYSGEQYF
TGCAGCGTGGAATCGGACAGGTATTCGGGCGAGCAGTACTTC
>-|TRBJ2-2|-|TRBV4-1
CASSPPGELFF
TGCGCCAGCAGCCCTCCCGGGGAGCTGTTTTTT
>-|TRBJ1-2|-|TRBV4-2
CASSRSMGQDNYGYTF
TGTGCCAGCAGCCGATCCATGGGGCAGGATAACTATGGCTACACCTTC
>-|TRBJ1-1|TRBD1|TRBV3-1/TRBV3-2
CASNTHRGGLTEAFF
TGTGCCAGCAATACCCACAGGGGAGGTTTGACTGAAGCTTTCTTT
>-|TRBJ2-5|TRBD1|TRBV19
CASRGTGKQETQYF
TGTGCCAGTAGGGGGACAGGGAAGCAAGAGACCCAGTACTTC
>once|TRBJ2-7|TRBD2|TRBV28
CASRPGTSANEQYF
TGTGCCAGCAGGCCCGGGACTAGCGCAAACGAGCAGTACTTC
>-|TRBJ1-5|TRBD1|TRBV11-2
CASSLDRGPGQPQHF
TGTGCCAGCAGCTTAGACAGGGGGCCTGGTCAGCCCCAGCATTTT